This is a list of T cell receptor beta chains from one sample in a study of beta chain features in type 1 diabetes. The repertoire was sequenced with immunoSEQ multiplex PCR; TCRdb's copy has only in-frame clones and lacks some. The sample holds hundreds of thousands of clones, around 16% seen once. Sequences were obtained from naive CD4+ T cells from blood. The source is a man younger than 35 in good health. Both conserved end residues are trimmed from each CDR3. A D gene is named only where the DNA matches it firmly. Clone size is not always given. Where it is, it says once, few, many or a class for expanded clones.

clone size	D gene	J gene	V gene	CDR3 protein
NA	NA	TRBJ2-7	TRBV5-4	ASSPGVYEQY
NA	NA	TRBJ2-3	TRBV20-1	SARYTDTQY
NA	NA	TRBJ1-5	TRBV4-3	ASSRKIQGGNQPQH
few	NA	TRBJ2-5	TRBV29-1	SVDPPGRETQY
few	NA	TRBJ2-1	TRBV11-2	ASSLEGFSSYNEQF
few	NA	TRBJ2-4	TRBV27	ASSSSSVAKNIQY
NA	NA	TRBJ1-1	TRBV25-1	ASKARWTEAF
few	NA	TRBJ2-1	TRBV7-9	ASNPSRVYNEQF
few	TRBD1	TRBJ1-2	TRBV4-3	ASSLPGQGAESYGYT
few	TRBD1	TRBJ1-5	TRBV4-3	ASSHDRGSNQPQH
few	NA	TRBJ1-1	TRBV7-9	ASNPAGSNTEAF
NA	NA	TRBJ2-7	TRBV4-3	ASSQDPNLAGTYEQY
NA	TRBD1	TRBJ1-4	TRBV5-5	ASSLPLRDRGNEKLF
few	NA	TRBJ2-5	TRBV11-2	ASRVLSSPTQY